The 3 T cell receptor beta chains below all came from one sample that was sequenced in a study of blood T cell repertoires in COVID-19. Libraries were prepared by immunoSEQ multiplex PCR; TCRdb keeps only in-frame clonotypes and omits some of them. The table lists tens of thousands of clones, roughly 84% of them singletons. Sequencing input: peripheral blood. These TCRs come from a man younger than 45 with COVID-19, enrolled during active disease.

The J gene is TRBJ2-3, the V gene TRBV15; TRBD1 agrees at 8 bases. The J segment lost 7 bases and the V segment lost 5 bases, leaving 20 bases of the junction unmatched. The CDR3 spans 18 residues. Germline CDR1 LNHNV, CDR2 YYDKDF (reference sequence). The CDR3 loop reads CATSGHAGGAGASNTQYF. Written as DNA, the CDR3 is TGTGCCACCAGCGGACATGCAGGGGGCGCCGGGGCCAGCAATACGCAGTATTTT.

The gene calls are TRBV19 and TRBJ2-7; D may be TRBD1 (6 bases). Germline V gene sequence: CDR1 LNHDA, CDR2 SQIVND (reference sequence). The V gene lost 3 bases and the J gene lost 5 bases, with 14 bases spanning the gap. The CDR3 has 14 amino acids. The CDR3 DNA reads as TGTGCCAGTAGTATCCAGGGACAAAGGGACGAGCAGTACTTC. Amino acid sequence: CASSIQGQRDEQYF.

The chain couples TRBV6-6 to TRBJ2-7, with TRBD1 matching 8 bases. The CDR3 totals 14 residues. Trimming cost V 1 base and J 4 bases; bases outside gene matches: 3. Germline CDR1 MNHNY, CDR2 SVGAGI (reference sequence). CDR3 loop: CASSYLGQAYEQYF. CDR3 in DNA: TGTGCCAGCAGTTACTTGGGACAGGCTTACGAGCAGTACTTC.